These 3 T cell receptor beta chains originate from one sample sequenced in a study of T cells in Graves' hyperthyroidism and ophthalmopathy. TCR beta CDR3 regions were amplified from RNA transcripts. In the first-round RT-PCR of the TCR CDR3, the HTBI primer set was used. One entry per CDR3 protein, called by TCRdb with MiXCR from the multiplex PCR reads. The sample shows 500,000 to 750,000 distinct CDR3 sequences, 12% to 15% of them seen only once. The sample was blood. The receptor source for this set is a woman between 18 and 30 years old with Graves' ophthalmopathy.

This clonotype occurred once. J is TRBJ2-7 and V is TRBV7-8; 11 bases align to TRBD2. V dropped 2 bases and J dropped 2; count of bases not matched to a gene: 2. Germline V gene data show CDR1 as SGHVS and CDR2 as FQNEAQ. The CDR3 is made up of 15 amino acids. The CDR3 reads CASSLTTSGTYEQYF. The CDR3 DNA sequence: TGTGCCAGCAGCTTAACGACTAGCGGGACCTACGAGCAGTACTTC.

This clonotype was observed a few times. The chain joins TRBV29-1 to TRBJ1-5; D is possibly TRBD1 (5 bases). Germline V gene sequence: CDR1 SQVTM, CDR2 ANQGSEA. This CDR3 is built from 14 residues. Trimming cost V 6 bases and J 3 bases, with 15 bases left between them. As DNA, the CDR3 is TGCAGCGTCTCTACACAGGACCCCAATCAGCCCCAGCATTTT. Protein: CSVSTQDPNQPQHF. Full variable domain (rest looked up from reference TRBV29-1 and TRBJ1-5): SAVISQKPSRDICQRGTSLTIQCQVDSQVTMMFWYRQQPGQSLTLIATANQGSEATYESGFVIDKFPISRPNLTFSTLTVSNMSPEDSSIYLCSVSTQDPNQPQHFGDGTRLSIL.

In its sample, this clonotype was seen many times. The chain employs TRBV7-3 and TRBJ2-5; D gene ambiguous. Germline values: CDR1 SGHTA, CDR2 FQGTGA. The CDR3 has 14 residues. Trimming cost V 0 bases and J 2 bases, with 7 bases left between them. The CDR3 protein is CASSLTGRQETQYF. DNA for the CDR3: TGTGCCAGCAGCTTAACTGGCAGGCAAGAGACCCAGTACTTC.